This T cell receptor beta chain was profiled in a study of blood T cells in healthy people across ages. Donors were healthy Caucasian individuals from Russia aged roughly 6 to 100. Every donor gave around 10 milliliters of peripheral blood. Researchers report isolating at least 7 million PBMCs per sample. A J-beta primer mix and a sample-barcoded 5' primer were used in a second PCR of about 7 to 11 cycles. From the 5' RACE reads, TCRdb called clonotypes with MiXCR, one entry per CDR3 protein. The table lists approximately 1,100,000 distinct CDR3 sequences, 40% to 55% of them singletons. Looked up from germline, CDR1 is DFQATT and CDR2 is SNEGSKA (reference sequence). Between the trimmed V and J ends, which lost 4 bases and 5 bases, there was a span of 9 bases. The CDR3 runs 12 residues.

This sequence joins TRBV20-1 and TRBJ2-1, with no clear D. This receptor was obtained from a woman aged 55-75 years in good health. The sequenced material came from blood. As DNA, the CDR3 is TGCAGTGCTATGTCGTGGGACAATGAGCAGTTCTTC. Translating it yields CSAMSWDNEQFF.